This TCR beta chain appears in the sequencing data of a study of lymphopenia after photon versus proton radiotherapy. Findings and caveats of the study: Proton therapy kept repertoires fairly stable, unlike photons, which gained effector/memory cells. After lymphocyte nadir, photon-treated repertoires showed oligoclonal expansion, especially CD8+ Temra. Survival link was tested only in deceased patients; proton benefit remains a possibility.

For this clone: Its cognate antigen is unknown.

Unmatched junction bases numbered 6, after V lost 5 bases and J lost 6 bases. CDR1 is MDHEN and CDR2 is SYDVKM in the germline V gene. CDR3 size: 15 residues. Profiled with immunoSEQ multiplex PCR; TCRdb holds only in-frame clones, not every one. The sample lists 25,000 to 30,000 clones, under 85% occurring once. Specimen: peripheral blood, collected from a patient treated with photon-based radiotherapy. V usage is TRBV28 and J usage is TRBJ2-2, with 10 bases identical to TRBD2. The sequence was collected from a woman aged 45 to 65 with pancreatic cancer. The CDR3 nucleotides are TGTGCCAGCAGTCCAGCGGGAGGGCCCCCCGGGGAGCTGTTTTTT. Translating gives CASSPAGGPPGELFF.